In its sample, the clone carrying this T cell receptor beta chain was seen a few times. Clones were sequenced by immunoSEQ multiplex PCR, and TCRdb holds only the in-frame ones, with some missing. Found here are under 200,000 clones, roughly nine tenths of them singletons; the top ten hold 10%. The sample comes from a study of cytomegalovirus exposure and HLA in healthy donors. The V gene's germline CDR1 is SQVTM and CDR2 ANQGSEA. The CDR3 totals 15 residues. Losses at the gene ends were 7 bases for V and 1 base for J; bases not matched to a gene: 9. The chain is built from TRBV29-1 and TRBJ2-3, with TRBD1 matching over 9 bases. Sequenced: PBMCs. The receptor comes from a woman under 30 in good health and CMV-seropositive. The CDR3 is CSGKQGARGTDTQYF. The CDR3 DNA sequence: TGCAGCGGAAAACAGGGGGCGAGAGGCACAGATACGCAGTATTTT.